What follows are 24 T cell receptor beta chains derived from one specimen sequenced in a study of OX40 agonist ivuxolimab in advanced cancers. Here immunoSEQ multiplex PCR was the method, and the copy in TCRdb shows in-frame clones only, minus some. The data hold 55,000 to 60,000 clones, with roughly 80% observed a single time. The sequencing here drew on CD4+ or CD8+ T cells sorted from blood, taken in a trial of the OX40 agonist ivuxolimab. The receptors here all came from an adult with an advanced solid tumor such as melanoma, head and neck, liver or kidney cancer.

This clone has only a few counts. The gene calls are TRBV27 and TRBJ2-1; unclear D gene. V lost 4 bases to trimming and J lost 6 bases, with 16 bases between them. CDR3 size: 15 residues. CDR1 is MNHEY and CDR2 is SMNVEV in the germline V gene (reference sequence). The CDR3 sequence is CASSSVTLGSNEQFF. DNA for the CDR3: TGTGCCAGCAGTTCCGTGACGCTGGGATCCAATGAGCAGTTCTTC.

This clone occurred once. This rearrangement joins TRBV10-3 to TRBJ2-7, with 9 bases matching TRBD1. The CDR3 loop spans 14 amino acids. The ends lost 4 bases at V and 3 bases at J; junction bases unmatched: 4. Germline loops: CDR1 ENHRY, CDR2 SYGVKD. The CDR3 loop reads CAISAMDRGYEQYF. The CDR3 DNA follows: TGTGCCATCAGTGCAATGGACAGGGGCTACGAGCAGTACTTC.

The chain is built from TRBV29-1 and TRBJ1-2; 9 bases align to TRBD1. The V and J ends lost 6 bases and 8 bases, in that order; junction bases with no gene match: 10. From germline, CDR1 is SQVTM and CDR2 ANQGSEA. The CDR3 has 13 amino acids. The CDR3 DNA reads TGCAGCGTCTTGGACAGGGGAGTAAGCGGCTACACCTTC. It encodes CSVLDRGVSGYTF. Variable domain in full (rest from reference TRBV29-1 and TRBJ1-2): SAVISQKPSRDICQRGTSLTIQCQVDSQVTMMFWYRQQPGQSLTLIATANQGSEATYESGFVIDKFPISRPNLTFSTLTVSNMSPEDSSIYLCSVLDRGVSGYTFGSGTRLTVV.

The CDR3 is CSQSPGLTRQQFF. The CDR3 DNA reads TGTTCCCAATCGCCGGGACTTACCAGGCAGCAGTTCTTC. The chain combines TRBV30 with TRBJ2-1; a possible D gene is TRBD2 (6 bases). Germline values: CDR1 GTSNPN, CDR2 SVGIG (reference sequence). This CDR3 is 13 amino acids long. The entire variable domain, with the rest obtained from reference TRBV30 and TRBJ2-1, is as follows: SQTIHQWPATLVQPVGSPLSLECTVEGTSNPNLYWYRQAAGRGLQLLFYSVGIGQISSEVPQNLSASRPQDRQFILSSKKLLLSDSGFYLCSQSPGLTRQQFFGPGTRLTVL.

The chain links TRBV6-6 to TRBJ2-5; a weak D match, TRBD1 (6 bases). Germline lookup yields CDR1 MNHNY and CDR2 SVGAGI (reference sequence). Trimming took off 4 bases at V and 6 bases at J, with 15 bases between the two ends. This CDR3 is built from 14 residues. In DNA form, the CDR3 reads TGTGCCAGCAGTTCGATCAGGGGAAGACAGACCCAGTACTTC. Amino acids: CASSSIRGRQTQYF.

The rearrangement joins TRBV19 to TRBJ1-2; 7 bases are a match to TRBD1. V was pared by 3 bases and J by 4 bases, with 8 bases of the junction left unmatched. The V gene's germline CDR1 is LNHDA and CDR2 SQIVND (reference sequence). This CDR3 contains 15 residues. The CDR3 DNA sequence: TGTGCCAGTAGTATCCAGTTTGGGACAGCCTATGGCTACACCTTC. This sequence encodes CASSIQFGTAYGYTF.

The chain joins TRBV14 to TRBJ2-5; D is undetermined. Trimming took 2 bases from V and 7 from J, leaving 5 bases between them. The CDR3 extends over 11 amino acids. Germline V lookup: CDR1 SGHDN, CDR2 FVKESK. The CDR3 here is CASSQMATQYF. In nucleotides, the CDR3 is TGTGCCAGCAGCCAAATGGCGACCCAGTACTTC.

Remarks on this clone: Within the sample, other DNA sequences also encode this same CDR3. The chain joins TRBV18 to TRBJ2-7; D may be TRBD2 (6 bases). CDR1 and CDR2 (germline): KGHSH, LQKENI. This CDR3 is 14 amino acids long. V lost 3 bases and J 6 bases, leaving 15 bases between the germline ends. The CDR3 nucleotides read TGTGCCAGCTCACCGCCGGGAGAGGAGGGCGAGCAGTACTTC. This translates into CASSPPGEEGEQYF.

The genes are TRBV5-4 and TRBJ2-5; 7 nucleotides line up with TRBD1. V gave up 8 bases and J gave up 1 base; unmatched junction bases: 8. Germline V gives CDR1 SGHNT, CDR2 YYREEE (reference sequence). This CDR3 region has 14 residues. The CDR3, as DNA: TGTGCCAGTGCCCCTGGGACAGCCCAAGAGACCCAGTACTTC. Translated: CASAPGTAQETQYF.

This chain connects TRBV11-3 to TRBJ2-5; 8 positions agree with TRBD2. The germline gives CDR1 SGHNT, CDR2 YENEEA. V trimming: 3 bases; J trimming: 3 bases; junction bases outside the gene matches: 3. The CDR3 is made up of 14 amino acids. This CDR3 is CASSFVREEETQYF. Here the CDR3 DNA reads TGTGCCAGCAGCTTTGTGCGGGAGGAAGAGACCCAGTACTTC.

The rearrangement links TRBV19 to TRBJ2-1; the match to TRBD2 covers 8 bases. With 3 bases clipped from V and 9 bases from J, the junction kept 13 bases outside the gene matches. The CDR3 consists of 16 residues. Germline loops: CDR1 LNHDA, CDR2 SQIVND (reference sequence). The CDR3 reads CASSMVIGGAEGEQFF. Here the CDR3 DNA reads TGTGCCAGTAGTATGGTCATCGGGGGGGCCGAAGGTGAGCAGTTCTTC.

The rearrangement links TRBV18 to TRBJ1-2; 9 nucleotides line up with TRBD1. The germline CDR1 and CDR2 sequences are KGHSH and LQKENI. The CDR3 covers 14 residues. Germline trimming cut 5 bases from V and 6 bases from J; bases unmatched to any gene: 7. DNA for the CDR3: TGTGCCAGCTCATCACAGGGGGCGTGGGATGGCTACACCTTC. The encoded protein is CASSSQGAWDGYTF.

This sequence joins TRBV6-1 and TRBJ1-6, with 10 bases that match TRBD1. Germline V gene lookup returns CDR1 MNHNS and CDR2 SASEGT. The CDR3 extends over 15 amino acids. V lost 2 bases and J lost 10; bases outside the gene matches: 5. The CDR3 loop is CASSELGTGASPLHF. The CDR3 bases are TGTGCCAGCAGTGAATTAGGGACAGGGGCCTCACCCCTCCACTTT.

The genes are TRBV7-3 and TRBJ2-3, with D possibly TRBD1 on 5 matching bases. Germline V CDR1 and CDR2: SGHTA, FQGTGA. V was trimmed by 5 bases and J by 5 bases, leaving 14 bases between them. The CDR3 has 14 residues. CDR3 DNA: TGTGCCAGCAGCCAGACAGCTCCACTAGATACGCAGTATTTT. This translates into CASSQTAPLDTQYF.

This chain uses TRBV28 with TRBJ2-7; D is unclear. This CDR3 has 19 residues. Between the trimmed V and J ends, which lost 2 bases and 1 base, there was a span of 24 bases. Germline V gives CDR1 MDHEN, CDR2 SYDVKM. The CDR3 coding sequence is TGTGCCAGCAGTTTAGTCAATTGGGCAGGCCGCTCAAGGTCCTACGAGCAGTACTTC. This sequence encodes CASSLVNWAGRSRSYEQYF.

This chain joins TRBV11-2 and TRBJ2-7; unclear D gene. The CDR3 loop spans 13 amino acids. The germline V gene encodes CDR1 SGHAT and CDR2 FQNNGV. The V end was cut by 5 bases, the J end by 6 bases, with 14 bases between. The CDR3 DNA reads TGTGCCAGCAGCATAAATACTAACGTCGAGCAGTACTTC. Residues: CASSINTNVEQYF.

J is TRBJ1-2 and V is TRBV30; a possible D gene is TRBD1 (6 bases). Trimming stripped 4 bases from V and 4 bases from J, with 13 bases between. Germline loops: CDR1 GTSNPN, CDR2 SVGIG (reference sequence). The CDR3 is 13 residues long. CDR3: CAWTGDNFYGYTF. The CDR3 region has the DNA TGTGCCTGGACAGGGGATAATTTCTATGGCTACACCTTC.

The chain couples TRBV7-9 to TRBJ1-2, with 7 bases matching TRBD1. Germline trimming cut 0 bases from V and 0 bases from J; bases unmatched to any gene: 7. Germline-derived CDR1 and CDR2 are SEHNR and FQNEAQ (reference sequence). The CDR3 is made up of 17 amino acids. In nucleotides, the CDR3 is TGTGCCAGCAGCTTAGCGTATGGACAGGCCACTAACTATGGCTACACCTTC. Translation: CASSLAYGQATNYGYTF. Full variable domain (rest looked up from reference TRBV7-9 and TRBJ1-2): DTGVSQNPRHKITKRGQNVTFRCDPISEHNRLYWYRQTLGQGPEFLTYFQNEAQLEKSRLLSDRFSAERPKGSFSTLEIQRTEQGDSAMYLCASSLAYGQATNYGYTFGSGTRLTVV.

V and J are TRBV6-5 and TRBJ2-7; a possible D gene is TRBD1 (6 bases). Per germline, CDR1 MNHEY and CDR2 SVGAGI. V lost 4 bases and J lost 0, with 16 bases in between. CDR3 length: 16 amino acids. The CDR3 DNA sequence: TGTGCCAGCAGTTCCTACCGGGACATAAGCTCCTACGAGCAGTACTTC. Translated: CASSSYRDISSYEQYF.

CDR3 DNA sequence: TGTGCCAGTAGTATATCGGGACCGCTAGCCGAGCAGTACTTC. Its protein product is CASSISGPLAEQYF. The V and J genes are TRBV19 and TRBJ2-7; D may match TRBD1 or TRBD2 (5 bases each). Germline CDR1 LNHDA, CDR2 SQIVND (reference sequence). V lost 2 bases and J 6 bases, leaving 14 bases between the germline ends. The CDR3 runs to 14 residues.

The CDR3 DNA sequence: TGCGCCAGCCGGGCACTCTCCACAGATACGCAGTATTTT. Amino acids: CASRALSTDTQYF. The chain joins TRBV5-1 to TRBJ2-3; D unclear. The germline gives CDR1 SGHRS, CDR2 YFSETQ. The CDR3 is 13 residues long. Trimming removed 7 bases at V and 2 bases at J, with 11 bases between.

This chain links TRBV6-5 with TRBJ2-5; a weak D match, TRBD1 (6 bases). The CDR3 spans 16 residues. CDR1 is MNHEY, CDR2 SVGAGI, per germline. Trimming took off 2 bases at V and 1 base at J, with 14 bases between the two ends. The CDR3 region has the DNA TGTGCCAGCAGTTACGCACGGACAGCCCGCCAAGAGACCCAGTACTTC. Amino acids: CASSYARTARQETQYF.

The CDR3 DNA sequence: TGTGCCAGCAGGCCTCCAGGGGGGAACTACGAGCAGTACTTC. It encodes CASRPPGGNYEQYF. V is TRBV6-5 and J is TRBJ2-7, with TRBD1 as a possible D gene (7 bases). Germline values: CDR1 MNHEY, CDR2 SVGAGI. V was shortened by 6 bases and J by 3 bases, with 15 bases between the two germline ends. This CDR3 contains 14 residues.

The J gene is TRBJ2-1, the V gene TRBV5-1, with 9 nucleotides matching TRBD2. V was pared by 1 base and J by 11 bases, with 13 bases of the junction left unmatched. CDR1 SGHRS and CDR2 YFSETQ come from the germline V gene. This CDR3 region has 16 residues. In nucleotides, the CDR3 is TGCGCCAGCAGCTTGACCGGGACTAGCCTAACAATGAAGCAGTTCTTC. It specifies CASSLTGTSLTMKQFF. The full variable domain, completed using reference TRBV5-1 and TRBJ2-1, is KAGVTQTPRYLIKTRGQQVTLSCSPISGHRSVSWYQQTPGQGLQFLFEYFSETQRNKGNFPGRFSGRQFSNSRSEMNVSTLELGDSALYLCASSLTGTSLTMKQFFGPGTRLTVL.